This T cell receptor beta chain came from a study of cytomegalovirus exposure and HLA in healthy donors (dated by TCRdb to about 2017). Regarding the research as a whole: An earlier analysis of some 600 of the donors reported over 250 Gb of sequence data and 117 million unique TCR beta sequences obtained from about 170 million T cells. A later genetic analysis took genome-wide SNP genotypes for 398 of the 666 donors and used that subset as a discovery cohort. The aim of the study was to test whether cataloging public T cell receptors could identify signatures of past pathogen exposure. HLA typing included class I and class II loci at four-digit resolution. The T cell repertoires of 666 subjects were profiled by immunosequencing and related to cytomegalovirus serostatus. Every discovery cohort repertoire had been produced on one sequencing platform. Of the 300 to 500 genotyped donors, 81% were placed in the genetic ancestry cluster associated with self-reported Caucasian donors. An earlier analysis of approximately 500 of the donors applied high-throughput TCR beta sequencing to assess whether each TCR beta V gene segment acted as functional or pseudogenic. A separate validation cohort of 90 to 150 different subjects was used in addition to the roughly 640-subject first cohort. Among some 400 genotyped donors of the cohort, an average of approximately 240,000 unique TCR beta nucleotide sequences were sequenced per donor, 15% to 20% of them non-productive. The study combined high-throughput TCR immunosequencing, statistical association of individual TCRs with disease status, and machine learning to predict cytomegalovirus infection status. Rather than using new phenotypic data, the later analysis identified candidate immune exposures from TCR beta sequences and from how often those sequences occurred across donors. An early release covering over 500 HLA-typed donors comprised about 300 gigabases of sequencing data and approximately 80 million unique TCR sequences. Donor age, sex, ethnicity and CMV serostatus were compiled together with the repertoire data. In a later analysis, previously published TCR beta repertoires from fewer than 750 donors were re-analyzed and high-resolution HLA genotyping was added so that TCR occurrence patterns could be studied. Typing coverage varied by locus: 629-630 donors for A, B, C, DRB1 and DQB1; about 520 for DQA1; about 590 for DPA1; approximately 450 for DPB1. Roughly 5 DR-DQ haplotypes were handled as single units for association and clustering because linkage in the cohort was strong.

The CDR3 sequence holds 13 residues, the cysteine and phenylalanine included. The entry retains the CDR3 DNA only, 39 bases that are in frame from base 1. The germline V gene sets CDR1 to SGHRS and CDR2 to YFSETQ. V gives up 1 base and J gives up 8 bases, and the segment between their germline ends measures 10 bases. Points the paper makes about the study in general: A later analysis reported that several top co-occurrence clusters appeared linked to parvovirus B19, influenza, CMV and Epstein-Barr virus. In a later analysis, HLA-associated TCR beta chains showed more clonal expansion and lower generation probabilities than non-associated chains that were equally common. A later genetic analysis associated a missense DCLRE1C variant with V-gene and J-gene trimming of TCR beta chains, and an independent cohort replicated the association. The authors suggested that the approach could potentially be extended to other disease states and immunological phenotypes. Only TCR beta chains were sequenced in this cohort, and the absence of alpha or paired-chain data limited detectable features. According to a later analysis, most CMV-associated TCR beta chains appeared to be HLA-restricted, and the HLA associations seemed to be driven largely by CMV exposure. The earlier analysis of 587 of the donors excluded around 17 rarely observed V segments, including chromosome 9 orphons, because counts were too low. Assigning TCR associations to individual alleles was difficult when HLA alleles, especially DR and DQ, strongly co-occurred. A few of the identified cytomegalovirus-associated TCR beta chains were confirmed in vitro to be specific for cytomegalovirus antigens. In a later analysis, TCR association rates were found to vary across HLA loci, with the most associated TCRs seen for DRB1 alleles and the fewest for HLA-C alleles. The 87-base-pair reads could not distinguish some IMGT-functional V segments, including TRBV6-2 and TRBV6-3, so those segments were excluded. The sequencing pipeline was judged likely to have produced a cluster of highly shared sequence variants as a technical artifact. Because HLA typing was missing for some donors at each locus, association tests included only the typed subset. The presence/absence analyses assumed that sequencing depth was roughly uniform across donors, and that assumption may not be true. The study listed 150 to 200 TCR beta chains as associated with cytomegalovirus. In an earlier analysis of over 550 of the donors, most TCR beta V segments were observed in productive rearrangements about 87% or about 30% of the time, broadly matching IMGT annotations. CMV serostatus was the only immune exposure information available for the cohort. Correlated functional status among segregating V segments might reflect linkage disequilibrium, but an unknown experimental factor could not be ruled out. The classifier was reported to diagnose cytomegalovirus status with high specificity and sensitivity in both the original and validation cohorts. Specific HLA alleles were associated with over 15,000 TCR beta sequences at a false discovery rate of 0.05 in a later analysis. A later genetic analysis reported fewer N-insertions in productive TCRs among donors in an Asian-associated ancestry cluster than the 666-donor mean. A further reported finding was that TCR beta sequences accurately predicted the HLA-A and HLA-B alleles for most subjects in the first cohort. Most TCR sequences were observed very rarely across donors, whereas some public TCRs were present in many individuals.

The cohort comprised 550 to 700 healthy bone marrow donors. At the time of sampling, every cohort member was nominally healthy, though immune exposures that went unrecorded were likely present. The donor was CMV seronegative and belonged to the group of approximately 320 seronegative cohort members. Each donor provided a peripheral blood sample, and peripheral blood mononuclear cells were used for TCR beta sequencing. Genomic DNA was extracted from the blood cell samples with the Qiagen DNeasy Blood Extraction Kit. Library preparation used the immunoSEQ multiplex PCR assay. A mixture of 60 forward primers for TCR Vbeta segments and 13 reverse primers for TCR Jbeta segments was used in the multiplex PCR. A multiplex PCR assay on genomic DNA amplified the CDR3 region of rearranged TCR beta genes. On the Illumina HiSeq System, the amplified TCR beta libraries were sequenced as 87-base-pair reads. The paper's data handling went like this. A later analysis tallied around 82 million unique TCR beta chains across the approximately 670 repertoires, and around 9.9 million of those chains were shared by two or more donors. Raw reads were error-corrected and collapsed into unique sequences with a nearest-neighbor algorithm that merged closely related sequences to remove PCR and sequencing errors. To assign V, D and J gene segments, CDR3 sequences were aligned to IMGT reference sequences. For a sequence to be retained, a match of at least six nucleotides to both a V gene segment and a J gene segment was required. A rearrangement counted as productive if the CDR3 had no stop codons and remained in frame with V and J, and every other rearrangement counted as non-productive. CDR3 was defined according to IMGT convention as the region running from the second conserved V-encoded cysteine to the conserved J-encoded phenylalanine. In an earlier analysis of 500 to 650 of the donors, sequences lacking an unambiguous match to a single V gene segment were excluded. An earlier analysis of about 590 of the donors classified V segments as functional when productive rearrangements were above 56.7% and as segregating when the standard deviation between donors was above 5%. A statistical classification framework was developed to diagnose cytomegalovirus status using the catalog of TCR beta chain sequences. In a later analysis, V and J genes were assigned by comparing TCR nucleotide sequences against IMGT/GENE-DB human TR gene sequences. Using the TCRdist pipeline, a later analysis assigned CDR3 sequences along with most-parsimonious VDJ recombination scenarios. In a later analysis, every TCR beta chain was defined by the combination of its CDR3 amino acid sequence and its V-gene family, and reads without a unique V-gene family were dropped. A later analysis removed nearly 600 highly shared, low-generation-probability nucleotide sequences to deal with suspected cross-contamination and a sequencing artifact. In a later analysis, a clonal expansion index was calculated for each public chain from normalized within-repertoire ranks of inferred template counts. Generation probabilities in a later analysis came from a VDJ recombination model fitted to out-of-frame rearrangements, and those results were checked against IGoR. In a later analysis, TCR-TCR, TCR-HLA and TCR-CMV co-occurrence was scored with hypergeometric tests, and a repertoire-size bias correction was applied to TCR pairs. In a later analysis, false discovery rates were estimated by permuting HLA or CMV assignments 20 times. In a later analysis, co-occurring TCRs were grouped using DBSCAN, and TCRdist sequence similarity was added for clustering within HLA-allele-positive subsets. For co-occurrence clustering, repertoires with fewer than 30,000 or more than 120,000 public chains were excluded, along with about five repertoires with anomalous nucleotide sharing. TCRdb limited this immuneACCESS table to in-frame rearrangements with V and J called. A share of clones is missing; checked studies link under half to unresolved V genes, and the rest is unexplained. V, J and clone size are taken as reported in that table, and D and trimming were inferred from the DNA itself. The table for this sample lists around 180,000 clones; more than 75% of them were counted only once. Approximately 1.5% of the sample goes to the ten largest clones.

As concerns this clone: Its antigen is currently not known. No quality values exist for individual bases; no much larger clone is one base distant. This sample also contains other DNA sequences that code for the same CDR3.

This sequence was found in a woman between 18 and 30 years old in good health and CMV-seronegative. Here the chain combines TRBV5-1 and TRBJ2-1; the D gene lacks a confident call. The sample consisted of PBMCs. The CDR3 corresponds to CASSLNILDEQFF. The DNA sequence is as follows: TGCGCCAGCAGCTTGAACATCTTGGATGAGCAGTTCTTC.